The 22 T cell receptor beta chains in this list originate from one sample, sequenced in a study of T-cell memory formation after mild COVID-19. TCRdb redid the calling of the 5' RACE reads with MiXCR, one entry per CDR3 protein. The table has some 300,000 distinct CDR3 sequences, under 25% seen once. Sequenced sample: PBMCs or a T cell subset sorted from them (not recorded which). The receptors originated from a man aged 18 to 35 who had mild COVID-19 (a few samples of this study predate the infection). Cell type and time point are not known.

This clonotype was seen a handful of times. The V call is TRBV24-1, the J call TRBJ1-4; D gene uncertain. This CDR3 is built from 12 residues. Between the trimmed V and J ends, which lost 4 bases and 6 bases, there was a span of 5 bases. The germline V gene has CDR1 KGHDR and CDR2 SFDVKD. The CDR3 DNA follows: TGTGCCACCAGTGACAGTGATGAAAAACTGTTTTTT. This sequence encodes CATSDSDEKLFF.

This clonotype was observed a handful of times. The rearrangement uses TRBV20-1 and TRBJ2-5, with 12 bases matching TRBD2. Looked up from germline, CDR1 is DFQATT and CDR2 is SNEGSKA (reference sequence). The CDR3 loop spans 16 amino acids. The junction had 13 bases not matched to a gene; V was cut back by 4 bases and J by 7 bases. CDR3 DNA: TGCAGTGCTACCCCACTAGCGGGGGGTCCCAAAGGGACCCAGTACTTC. Its translation is CSATPLAGGPKGTQYF.

The chain joins TRBV4-3 to TRBJ2-1; D possibly corresponds to TRBD1 (5 bases). The CDR3 is 13 residues long. In germline, CDR1 is LGHNA, CDR2 YSLEER. V dropped 5 bases and J dropped 4 bases, with 9 bases sitting between them. The DNA of the CDR3 is TGCGCCAGCAGCACACAGGTATACAATGAGCAGTTCTTC. It codes for CASSTQVYNEQFF.

This clonotype was detected a few times. The genes are TRBV6-5 and TRBJ1-1, with TRBD1 matching 9 bases. The CDR3 is 14 amino acids. Trimming at V came to 4 bases and at J to 4 bases, leaving 4 bases not matched to a gene. CDR1 MNHEY and CDR2 SVGAGI come from the germline V gene. The CDR3 bases are TGTGCCAGCAGTTTACAGGGGGCGGTCACTGAAGCTTTCTTT. It specifies CASSLQGAVTEAFF.

The V gene is TRBV20-1, the J gene TRBJ2-6; no definite D call. V was trimmed by 3 bases and J by 2 bases, leaving 8 bases between them. CDR1 and CDR2 from the germline V gene are DFQATT and SNEGSKA (reference sequence). CDR3 length equals 14 residues. This CDR3 reads CSARGNTGANVLTF. CDR3 coding DNA: TGCAGTGCTAGGGGGAATACTGGGGCCAACGTCCTGACTTTC.

This clonotype was detected only once. One base away lies a much larger clone, so this may be a sequencing read error. In DNA, the CDR3 is TGCGCCAGCAGCTTGAGCGGAGAAAACATTCAGTACTTC. Translation gives CASSLSGENIQYF. The chain combines TRBV5-1 with TRBJ2-4; tentatively, D is TRBD2 (5 bases). V was shortened by 1 base and J by 5 bases, with 7 bases between the two germline ends. The germline V gene encodes CDR1 SGHRS and CDR2 YFSETQ. The length of the CDR3 is 13 residues.

A few counts support this clonotype. The chain carries TRBV12-3 or TRBV12-4 and TRBJ2-1; D ambiguous. The CDR3 covers 13 residues. V shed 8 bases and J shed 4 bases, with 12 bases lying between them. The CDR3 loop is CASSSSKYNEQFF. The CDR3 bases are TGTGCCAGCTCCTCTTCTAAGTACAATGAGCAGTTCTTC.

This chain connects TRBV12-3 or TRBV12-4 to TRBJ2-3; 7 bases align to TRBD1. Trimming took 4 bases from V and 2 from J; bases not matched to a gene: 6. The length of the CDR3 is 15 residues. CDR3 sequence: CASSSGTVDTDTQYF. CDR3 in DNA: TGTGCCAGCAGTTCCGGGACAGTGGACACAGATACGCAGTATTTT.

This clonotype was seen more than once but under ten times. The chain combines TRBV7-8 with TRBJ2-3, with 14 positions matching TRBD2. Germline CDR1 reads SGHVS; CDR2 reads FQNEAQ. V lost 8 bases, J lost 6 bases, and 7 bases stayed unmatched. This CDR3 has 15 amino acids. The CDR3 DNA reads TGTGCCAGCTCCGGACTAGCGGGGGGAAGGGATACGCAGTATTTT. Protein: CASSGLAGGRDTQYF. The full variable domain, rest sourced from reference TRBV7-8 and TRBJ2-3, is GAGVSQSPRYKVAKRGQDVALRCDPISGHVSLFWYQQALGQGPEFLTYFQNEAQLDKSGLPSDRFFAERPEGSVSTLKIQRTQQEDSAVYLCASSGLAGGRDTQYFGPGTRLTVL.

The chain uses TRBV12-3 or TRBV12-4 and TRBJ2-3; the match to TRBD2 covers 8 bases. The CDR3 has 15 amino acids. Trimming at V came to 6 bases and at J to 3 bases, leaving 8 bases not matched to a gene. CDR3 protein: CASRKAGEATDTQYF. The DNA of the CDR3 is TGTGCCAGCAGAAAAGCGGGGGAGGCAACAGATACGCAGTATTTT.

Here the CDR3 reads CASSHPDRQETQYF. DNA of the CDR3: TGCGCCAGCAGCCACCCGGACAGGCAAGAGACCCAGTACTTC. This chain connects TRBV4-1 to TRBJ2-5; TRBD1 matches 7 bases. This CDR3 spans 14 amino acids. The trim removed 3 bases at V and 2 bases at J, leaving 3 bases unmatched. Germline assignment: CDR1 MGHRA and CDR2 YSYEKL.

There are a few counts of this clonotype. The V gene is TRBV5-1, the J gene TRBJ1-6; a weak D match, TRBD1 (5 bases). CDR1 and CDR2 from the germline V gene are SGHRS and YFSETQ. The length of the CDR3 is 15 residues. Trimming removed 0 bases at V and 6 bases at J, with 10 bases between. CDR3 amino acids: CASSLGWGLNSPLHF. The CDR3 bases are TGCGCCAGCAGCTTGGGGTGGGGACTTAATTCACCCCTCCACTTT.

This clonotype was seen a handful of times. This chain links TRBV6-5 with TRBJ2-5; D gene unclear. V was trimmed by 0 bases and J by 5 bases, leaving 10 bases between them. Germline V lookup: CDR1 MNHEY, CDR2 SVGAGI. This CDR3 has 14 residues. The CDR3 here is CASSYSLVGETQYF. CDR3 bases: TGTGCCAGCAGTTACTCCCTAGTGGGTGAGACCCAGTACTTC.

The genes are TRBV6-2 or TRBV6-3 and TRBJ1-1; no reliable D call. The CDR3 has 12 residues. Germline CDR1 MNHEY, CDR2 SVGEGT. The V end was cut by 10 bases, the J end by 1 base, with 10 bases between. The CDR3 reads CATSTENTEAFF. The CDR3 DNA is TGTGCCACCAGCACGGAGAACACTGAAGCTTTCTTT.

Ten or more counts support this clonotype. The chain recombines TRBV7-9 with TRBJ2-2; D gene unclear. The germline gives CDR1 SEHNR, CDR2 FQNEAQ (reference sequence). The CDR3 is made up of 12 amino acids. V lost 3 bases and J lost 6, with 5 bases in between. Written as DNA, the CDR3 is TGTGCCAGCAGCTTGAGGCCCGGGGAGCTGTTTTTT. Translation: CASSLRPGELFF.

With regard to this clonotype: Because it lacks the conserved phenylalanine or tryptophan at the end, this CDR3 is likely a read error. The rearrangement links TRBV2 to TRBJ1-2, with D uncertain. V gave up 7 bases and J gave up 4 bases, with 10 bases separating them. The CDR3 length is 12 residues. Germline V CDR1 and CDR2: SNHLY, FYNNEI. CDR3 sequence: CASTGEAYGYTL. The CDR3 DNA is TGTGCCAGCACCGGAGAGGCCTATGGCTACACCTTA.

V is TRBV27 and J is TRBJ2-7, with D perhaps matching TRBD1 (6 bases). The germline V and J ends were trimmed by 2 bases and 3 bases, with 11 bases remaining between them. The CDR3 consists of 14 residues. The germline V gene has CDR1 MNHEY and CDR2 SMNVEV (reference sequence). DNA of the CDR3: TGTGCCAGCAGTTTAGTTGGGGGCGGCTACGAGCAGTACTTC. Encoded protein: CASSLVGGGYEQYF.

The chain joins TRBV5-1 to TRBJ1-2, with 7 bases that match TRBD1. This CDR3 contains 16 residues. The J segment lost 2 bases and the V segment lost 0 bases, leaving 7 bases of the junction unmatched. Germline lookup yields CDR1 SGHRS and CDR2 YFSETQ. CDR3 nucleotide sequence: TGCGCCAGCAGCTTGGGGCAGGGGGAGTGGAACTATGGCTACACCTTC. As protein: CASSLGQGEWNYGYTF.

V is TRBV12-3 or TRBV12-4 and J is TRBJ2-1, with TRBD2 matching 12 bases. V lost 6 bases, J lost 8 bases, and 5 bases stayed unmatched. CDR3 length: 14 amino acids. The CDR3 DNA is TGTGCCAGCAGAATGACTAGCGGGGGTGATGAGCAGTTCTTC. Its translation: CASRMTSGGDEQFF.

The chain links TRBV27 to TRBJ2-3, with 8 nucleotides matching TRBD2. The germline V gene has CDR1 MNHEY and CDR2 SMNVEV (reference sequence). CDR3 length: 15 amino acids. J gave up 5 bases and V 4 bases, and 8 bases lay outside the gene matches. CDR3 DNA sequence: TGTGCCAGCAGTTCCCTCGGGGGGGGCGGAGATACGCAGTATTTT. It translates to CASSSLGGGGDTQYF.

V is TRBV20-1 and J is TRBJ2-3; 9 positions match TRBD2. Per germline, CDR1 DFQATT and CDR2 SNEGSKA (reference sequence). The V segment lost 2 bases and the J segment 2 bases; nucleotides outside the gene matches: 11. The CDR3 has 17 amino acids. CDR3 DNA: TGCAGTGCTAGAACCAACAGCGGGGGGCCAGACACAGATACGCAGTATTTT. This gives the protein CSARTNSGGPDTDTQYF.

The gene calls are TRBV6-5 and TRBJ1-5, with D possibly being TRBD1 (5 bases). CDR1 and CDR2 from the germline V gene are MNHEY and SVGAGI. The V and J ends lost 3 bases and 3 bases respectively, with 9 bases between them. There are 14 residues in the CDR3. The CDR3 protein is CASSYGGHNQPQHF. The CDR3 region has the DNA TGTGCCAGCAGTTATGGGGGTCACAATCAGCCCCAGCATTTT.